These 5 T cell receptor beta chains share one sample of origin, sequenced in a study of cytomegalovirus exposure and HLA in healthy donors. The PCR contained 60 Vbeta and 13 Jbeta primers. The data were produced by immunoSEQ multiplex PCR, yet TCRdb's version contains in-frame clones alone and is incomplete. The data contain over 75,000 clones, 65% to 75% of them seen just once; the ten biggest clones take up around 2.3%. The material sequenced was PBMCs. These receptors were obtained from a man aged 25 to 45 in good health and CMV-seronegative.

This clone has only one observation. The CDR3 sequence is CASSQGQGSGEQYF. CDR3 coding DNA: TGCGCCAGCAGCCAGGGACAGGGTTCAGGCGAGCAGTACTTC. The chain carries TRBV4-3 and TRBJ2-7, with 9 bases lining up with TRBD1. Germline loops: CDR1 LGHNA, CDR2 YSLEER. After removal of 3 bases from V and 6 bases from J, the junction contained 6 bases not matched to a gene. CDR3 length: 14 amino acids.

The rearrangement joins TRBV14 to TRBJ2-1; 12 nucleotides align to TRBD2. Germline assignment: CDR1 SGHDN and CDR2 FVKESK. J gave up 8 bases and V 3 bases, and 5 bases lay outside the gene matches. The CDR3 loop spans 15 amino acids. In nucleotides, the CDR3 is TGTGCCAGCAGCCAGGAGACTAGCGGGGGCTATGAGCAGTTCTTC. Amino acids: CASSQETSGGYEQFF. Complete variable domain (other parts from reference TRBV14 and TRBJ2-1): EAGVTQFPSHSVIEKGQTVTLRCDPISGHDNLYWYRRVMGKEIKFLLHFVKESKQDESGMPNNRFLAERTGGTYSTLKVQPAELEDSGVYFCASSQETSGGYEQFFGPGTRLTVL.

V gene TRBV5-1 combines with J gene TRBJ1-1; no clear D gene. Trimming took off 0 bases at V and 0 bases at J, with 3 bases between the two ends. This CDR3 spans 13 amino acids. CDR1 and CDR2 from the germline V gene are SGHRS and YFSETQ. CDR3 in DNA: TGCGCCAGCAGCTTGGTCGTGAACACTGAAGCTTTCTTT. It specifies CASSLVVNTEAFF.

This clone was detected only a few times. The chain couples TRBV30 to TRBJ1-2; D perhaps matches TRBD1 (5 bases). In germline, CDR1 is GTSNPN, CDR2 SVGIG (reference sequence). CDR3 length: 16 residues. V lost 0 bases and J 5 bases, leaving 19 bases between the germline ends. The CDR3 DNA reads TGTGCCTGGAGTGTACCCAGGGCCGGGGGGAGGTATGGCTACACCTTC. Its protein is CAWSVPRAGGRYGYTF.

The J gene is TRBJ2-6, the V gene TRBV7-2; TRBD1 aligns across 10 bases. Germline loops: CDR1 SGHTA, CDR2 FQGNSA. The CDR3 length is 18 residues. V lost 2 bases to trimming and J lost 4 bases; unmatched junction nucleotides: 8. The CDR3 DNA sequence: TGTGCCAGCAGCTTATTAGGACAGGGGGAACGGGGGGCCAACGTCCTGACTTTC. Its protein is CASSLLGQGERGANVLTF.